The rows below give T cell receptor beta chains drawn from one sample of a study of metastatic and nonmetastatic thyroid tumors. TCRdb reanalyzed the PCR reads via MiXCR. The sample holds tens of thousands of clones, approximately 19% seen once. The sequenced sample consisted of blood. These receptors were obtained from a female donor with papillary thyroid cancer or a benign thyroid nodule (not recorded which). Some clones in this sample may be carry-over from other donors' samples. Both conserved end residues are part of each CDR3. A D gene is named only where the DNA matches it firmly. Some rows have no size entry. The others give once, few or many, or a class for an expanded clone.

>TRBD1|TRBJ2-7|few|TRBV6-1
TGTGCCAGCAGTCCCGGACAGGCCTCCTACGAGCAGTACTTC
CASSPGQASYEQYF
>NA|TRBJ1-1|many|TRBV6-6
TGTGCCAGCCATCCCACACAGGGAAACTTTGATGATGGCACTGAAGCTTTCTTT
CASHPTQGNFDDGTEAFF
>TRBD1|TRBJ1-2|many|TRBV2
TGTGCCAGCAGTGATGGGGACAGAAACAACTATGGCTACACCTTC
CASSDGDRNNYGYTF
>NA|TRBJ1-6|many|TRBV9
TGTGCCAGCAGCGCGGGGGGCAGTTCTAATTCACCCCTCCACTTT
CASSAGGSSNSPLHF
>NA|TRBJ2-7|NA|TRBV7-6
TGTGCCAGCAGCTTAGGGTCAGGAAATTGCGAGCAGTACTTC
CASSLGSGNCEQYF
>TRBD1|TRBJ1-6|many|TRBV20-1
TGCAGTGCCCGCGGACAGGGGAATTCACCCCTCCACTTT
CSARGQGNSPLHF
>NA|TRBJ2-7|NA|TRBV5-1
TGCGCCAGCAGCTTGGATACGCAAACAACGTTCTACGAGCAGTACTTC
CASSLDTQTTFYEQYF
>NA|TRBJ2-1|NA|TRBV11-2
TGTGCCAGCAGCTATCGGGAAGCCCCTGTTGATGAGCAGTTCTTC
CASSYREAPVDEQFF
>TRBD2|TRBJ2-7|NA|TRBV10-2
TGCGCCAGCAGACATACTAGCGGGATAAAACACTTTTGGGAGCAGTACTTC
CASRHTSGIKHFWEQYF
>NA|TRBJ2-7|few|TRBV6-5
TGTGCCAGCAATTCCCCCGGACTATGCTCCGAGCAGTACTTC
CASNSPGLCSEQYF
>TRBD1|TRBJ1-1|NA|TRBV5-1
TGCGCCAGCAGCGTGGACAGGGTGAACACTGAAGCTTTCTTT
CASSVDRVNTEAFF
>NA|TRBJ2-7|many|TRBV20-1
TGCAGTGCTAGCCGAGGGTCCTACGAGCAGTACTTC
CSASRGSYEQYF
>NA|TRBJ2-5|many|TRBV6-1
TGTGCCAGCAGTGAAGCGAGCCAAGAGACCCAGTACTTC
CASSEASQETQYF
>NA|TRBJ2-4|many|TRBV6-4
TGTGCCAGCAGTGTCACAGCAGCCTCCAAAAACATTCAGTACTTC
CASSVTAASKNIQYF
>NA|TRBJ1-5|NA|TRBV6-1
TGTGCCAGCAGTGATTGGAGCAATCAGCCCCAGCATTTT
CASSDWSNQPQHF
>NA|TRBJ2-6|many|TRBV4-2
TGTGCCAGCAGCCAAGTCCAACAGGTTTACTCTGGGGCCAACGTCCTGACTTTC
CASSQVQQVYSGANVLTF
>TRBD2|TRBJ2-7|many|TRBV6-1
TGTGCCAGCAAAGGGACTAGCGGGAGGATCTACGAGCAGTACTTC
CASKGTSGRIYEQYF
>NA|TRBJ2-1|NA|TRBV20-1
TGCAGTGCTGAAACCTCTAGCCCCGCTTACAATGGGCAGTTCTTC
CSAETSSPAYNGQFF
>TRBD2|TRBJ2-7|many|TRBV5-1
TGCGCCAGCAGCGATGGGACTAGCGGGAGGACCTACGAGCAGTACTTC
CASSDGTSGRTYEQYF
>NA|TRBJ1-2|many|TRBV30
TGTGCCGGAGAGGGTCATGGCTACACCTTC
CAGEGHGYTF
>NA|TRBJ2-5|many|TRBV28
TGTGCCAGCAGCCTAGGGGGGAACCGAGAGACCCAGTACTTC
CASSLGGNRETQYF
>NA|TRBJ1-2|many|TRBV24-1
TGTGCCACCAGTGATTCCGTAGTCCCCTATGGCTACACCTTC
CATSDSVVPYGYTF
>NA|TRBJ1-6|NA|TRBV27
TGTGCCAGCAGTTTGCGCATGGTCGCTTATTCACCCCTCCACTTT
CASSLRMVAYSPLHF
>NA|TRBJ2-7|many|TRBV29-1
TGCAGCGTTGTACCTGACAGGTTCGCCTACGAGCAGTACTTC
CSVVPDRFAYEQYF
>TRBD2|TRBJ2-2|many|TRBV27
TGTGCCAGCAGTTTGTCTACTAGCGGTACCGGGGAGCTGTTTTTT
CASSLSTSGTGELFF
>TRBD1|TRBJ2-7|many|TRBV6-1
TGTGCCAGCAGCCGGGACAGGGGGACCTACGACTACGAGCAGTACTTC
CASSRDRGTYDYEQYF
>NA|TRBJ2-5|NA|TRBV6-1
TGTGCCAGCATTCTTACAGGGCCGGGGGAGACCCAATACTTC
CASILTGPGETQYF
>TRBD1|TRBJ2-7|few|TRBV28
TGTGCCAGCAGGCGGACAGGGGTAAGGTACGAGCAGTACTTC
CASRRTGVRYEQYF
>TRBD2|TRBJ2-3|many|TRBV29-1
TGCAGCGTTGGGTCGGGGACTAGCGAGAGCACAGATACGCAGTATTTT
CSVGSGTSESTDTQYF
>TRBD2|TRBJ2-7|many|TRBV2
TGTGCCAGCAGTGGGAGCGGGAGTCCCTACGAGCAGTACTTC
CASSGSGSPYEQYF
>TRBD1|TRBJ2-6|NA|TRBV11-2
TGTGCCAGCAGCTCTCGATCCCAACAGGGGGCCTCTGGGGCCAACGTCCTGACTTTC
CASSSRSQQGASGANVLTF
>TRBD1|TRBJ2-3|many|TRBV11-1
TGTGCCAGCAGCACAGGGGTTAGCACAGATACGCAGTATTTT
CASSTGVSTDTQYF
>TRBD2|TRBJ2-1|many|TRBV12-3/TRBV12-4
TGTGCCAGCAGCCATAGCGGGAGAGGGGGAACACGGTACAATGAGCAGTTCTTC
CASSHSGRGGTRYNEQFF
>NA|TRBJ1-1|many|TRBV30
TGTGCCTGGAGTGTAAACTGGGGGGGTACTGAAGCTTTCTTT
CAWSVNWGGTEAFF
>TRBD2|TRBJ2-1|NA|TRBV6-1
TGTGCCAGCAGTACCCCTAGCGGCAGTAGGTACAATGAGCAGTTCTTC
CASSTPSGSRYNEQFF
>NA|TRBJ2-7|few|TRBV28
TGTGCCAGCAGTTTGAGGGGGGACTACGAGCAGCACTTC
CASSLRGDYEQHF
>NA|TRBJ1-5|many|TRBV30
TGTGCCTGGACTAATAGACGGGGGGTCGATCAGCCCCAGCATTTT
CAWTNRRGVDQPQHF
>NA|TRBJ2-5|NA|TRBV6-1
TGTGCCAGCATACGGGAGATAGCTGAGACCCAGTACTTC
CASIREIAETQYF
>NA|TRBJ2-1|many|TRBV5-6
TGTGCCAGCAGCTTGGTCTCGCAGGGATTGGACAATGAGCAGTTCTTC
CASSLVSQGLDNEQFF
>NA|TRBJ2-5|many|TRBV7-9
TGTGCCAGCAGCTTAGAGGGGAGAGAGACCCAGTACTTC
CASSLEGRETQYF
>NA|TRBJ2-6|many|TRBV9
TGTGCCAGCAGCGTGGGGGTTGGGGCCAACGTCCTGACTTTC
CASSVGVGANVLTF
>NA|TRBJ2-1|NA|TRBV30
TGTGCCTGGAGTAAAGCGCGTAATGAGCAGTTCTTC
CAWSKARNEQFF
>NA|TRBJ2-2|NA|TRBV7-9
TGTGCCAGCACCCAGACGGTATACACCGGGGAGCTGTTTTTT
CASTQTVYTGELFF
>TRBD1|TRBJ1-1|many|TRBV27
TGTGCCAGCAGTGGACAGGGGAACACTGAAGCTTTCTTT
CASSGQGNTEAFF
>TRBD1|TRBJ1-2|many|TRBV6-1
TGTGCCAGCAGTTGGGACAGCACTAACTATGGCTACACCTTC
CASSWDSTNYGYTF
>NA|TRBJ2-7|many|TRBV30
TGTCCCCGGCGGCTTGACGAGCAGTACTTC
CPRRLDEQYF
>TRBD1|TRBJ2-7|NA|TRBV2
TGTGCCAGCAGCACAGGGACAGGGGAAGGGTACGAGCAGTACTTC
CASSTGTGEGYEQYF
>TRBD1|TRBJ2-1|many|TRBV19
TGTGCCAGTAGTATCCGGCAGAGACAGGGGGTTAATGAGCAGTTCTTC
CASSIRQRQGVNEQFF
>NA|TRBJ1-2|NA|TRBV9
TGTGCCAGCAGCGTAGATGGGACGGTCACTAACTATGGCTACACCTTC
CASSVDGTVTNYGYTF
>TRBD2|TRBJ2-1|many|TRBV19
TGTGCCAGTAGTATAGTTGGGACTAGCTATTTCAATGAGCAGTTCTTC
CASSIVGTSYFNEQFF
>TRBD2|TRBJ2-1|few|TRBV20-1
TGCAGTGCTAGGGAAACTAGCGGGCAAGGTGAGCAGTTCTTC
CSARETSGQGEQFF
>NA|TRBJ1-5|many|TRBV28
TGTGCCAGCAACCCAAGCCCTCAGGGTGGCAATCAGCCCCAGCATTTT
CASNPSPQGGNQPQHF
>NA|TRBJ2-6|NA|TRBV28
TGTGCCAGCAGTTTAATAGACTCTGGGGCCAACGTCCTGACTTTC
CASSLIDSGANVLTF
>NA|TRBJ2-2|many|TRBV20-1
TGCAGTGTCCCAGGGAAAGGGACCGGGGAGCTGTTTTTT
CSVPGKGTGELFF
>NA|TRBJ1-2|many|TRBV5-1
TGCGCCAGCAGCGACCCCACGGGGACCTATGGCTACACCTTC
CASSDPTGTYGYTF